Below, 20 T cell receptor gamma chains from the same sample are listed, as sequenced in a study of γδ T cells in repeated Plasmodium falciparum infection. TCRdb re-analyzed the multiplex PCR reads via CATT. This table holds approximately 26,000 gamma-chain clones, about 3% found once. Flow sorting of PBMC yielded separate Vgamma9/Vdelta2+ and Vdelta2-negative gammadelta T cell populations for bulk repertoire analysis. The sample comprised gamma-delta T cells from blood. These receptor sequences come from a pool of human donors (malaria-infected and uninfected, not separated).

This clone showed up just a few times. A far larger clone is only one base removed, so a read error is likely. The DNA is left out, because the CDR3 cannot be placed on it with certainty; the CDR3 is given as TCRdb lists it. No J gene was named, though the V gene is TRGV2. Germline V CDR1 and CDR2: EGSNGY, YDSYNSKV. The CDR3 has 30 residues if both end residues are counted. This chain's CDR3 is CATWDGAIRNSLAVEQHLLSQVSIGRIQHF.

This clone occurred many times. This rearrangement joins TRGV9 to TRGJ1 or TRGJ2. TCRdb offers no J gene call, so here the DNA was matched to germline to obtain one. Germline V CDR1 and CDR2: GITISATS, ISYDGTV (reference sequence). There are 13 residues in the CDR3. Trimming at V came to 2 bases and at J to 11 bases, leaving 12 bases not matched to a gene. CDR3 sequence reads: CALWEAGRREKLF. In DNA form, the CDR3 reads TGTGCCTTGTGGGAGGCGGGCCGGAGAGAGAAACTCTTT.

This clone has ten or more counts. It is likely a read error: a sequence one base away is far more abundant. Other DNA sequences in the same sample also yield this CDR3. The chain links TRGV9 to TRGJ1 or TRGJ2. The J gene was not available in TCRdb and was assigned here by matching the DNA to germline segments. Losses at the gene ends were 4 bases for V and 10 bases for J; bases not matched to a gene: 7. The CDR3 is 11 residues long. Germline-derived CDR1 and CDR2 are GITISATS and ISYDGTV (reference sequence). DNA of the CDR3: TGTGCCTTGTGGGAACAATACAAGAAACTCTTT. It is translated as CALWEQYKKLF.

This clone was recorded many times. TCRdb's entry gives the protein of a much larger clone, which mismatches this DNA's translation at residue 3, likely from a read error; the protein reported here is translated from the DNA. V gene TRGV9 combines with J gene TRGJ1 or TRGJ2. The J gene, left out of TCRdb, was set here by checking the DNA against germline. CDR1 and CDR2 (germline): GITISATS, ISYDGTV (reference sequence). The CDR3 runs to 12 residues. The CDR3 DNA follows: TGTGCCATGTGGGAGGTCTCTTATAAGAAACTCTTT. Protein sequence: CAMWEVSYKKLF.

Concerning this clone itself: This DNA's translation and the protein TCRdb lists, from a much larger clone, do not match at residue 9, likely due to a read error; the protein shown is translated from the DNA. There is no J gene call, but TRGV4 is given as the V gene. The length of the CDR3 is 11 residues. Germline V lookup: CDR1 EGSTGY, CDR2 YDSYTSSV. The CDR3 sequence: CATWDARVEVF. The CDR3 nucleotides are TGTGCCACCTGGGATGCGCGGGTTGAAGTCTTT.

This clone was recorded a few times. A far more abundant clone sits one base away, making this likely a read error. Other DNA sequences in this sample translate to the same CDR3. V gene TRGV2 combines with J gene TRGJP2. The J gene is not listed in TCRdb, so it was assigned here from a DNA match to germline. The CDR3 is made up of 13 amino acids. Germline CDR1 EGSNGY, CDR2 YDSYNSKV. The CDR3 is CATWDGQRWIKTF. The DNA for the CDR3 is TGCGCCACCTGGGACGGGCAGAGATGGATCAAGACGTTT.

This clone appeared once. DNA for the CDR3: TGTGCCACCTGGGACAAGCCCCCAATGAATTATTATAAGAAACTCTTT. Translating gives CATWDKPPMNYYKKLF. This chain joins TRGV3 and TRGJ1 or TRGJ2. As TCRdb names no J gene, one was assigned here on the basis of a DNA match to germline. CDR1 is VTNTFY, CDR2 YDVSTARD, per germline (reference sequence). This CDR3 is 16 amino acids long. Germline trimming cut 2 bases from V and 0 bases from J; bases unmatched to any gene: 10.

This clone showed up just a few times. Since a far larger clone is one base different, this is likely a read error. No DNA is shown, since the ends of the CDR3 on it are uncertain; the CDR3 is the one TCRdb lists. This CDR3 is CALWGTGTDYYKKLF. The V gene corresponds to TRGV9; no J gene was called. Germline CDR1 is GITISATS and CDR2 is ISYDGTV (reference sequence). Inclusive of both ends, the CDR3 amounts to 15 amino acids.

This clone was recorded at least ten times. The amino acid sequence in TCRdb belongs to a much larger clone and departs from this DNA's translation at residue 5, likely a sequencing read error; the sequence shown is translated from the DNA. The chain is built from TRGV9 and TRGJP. Trimming took 5 bases from V and 4 from J; bases not matched to a gene: 5. Germline CDR1 and CDR2: GITISATS and ISYDGTV (reference sequence). The CDR3 is 16 amino acids. The CDR3 spells CALWGSQELGKKIKVF. In DNA, the CDR3 is TGTGCCTTGTGGGGAAGTCAAGAGTTGGGCAAAAAAATCAAGGTATTT.

V and J are TRGV9 and TRGJ1 or TRGJ2. Because TCRdb records no J gene, it was assigned here through a match of the DNA to germline. The CDR3 runs 11 residues. Germline CDR1 GITISATS, CDR2 ISYDGTV (reference sequence). After removal of 10 bases from V and 5 bases from J, the junction contained 8 bases not matched to a gene. The CDR3 region is CAFPRDYKKLF. The CDR3 nucleotides read TGTGCCTTTCCGAGGGATTATAAGAAACTCTTT.

By proportion, this clone is medium-sized (0.01 to 0.1%). The chain couples TRGV9 to TRGJ1 or TRGJ2. The V gene end was trimmed by 3 bases and the J gene end by 5 bases; junction bases not matched to a gene: 1. CDR3 size: 11 residues. The germline CDR1 and CDR2 sequences are GITISATS and ISYDGTV (reference sequence). The CDR3 reads CALWENYKKLF. The CDR3 bases are TGTGCCTTGTGGGAGAATTATAAGAAACTCTTT.

This clone was picked up many times. This DNA translates differently at residue 2 from the TCRdb protein, which is that of a much larger clone; a read error is likely, and the protein shown is the DNA's own translation. As DNA, the CDR3 is TGTACCTTGTGGGAGACCTATAAGAAACTCTTT. The encoded protein is CTLWETYKKLF. The genes are TRGV9 and TRGJ1 or TRGJ2. Germline matching of the DNA provided the J gene here, since TCRdb leaves it blank. This CDR3 contains 11 residues. Germline V gene data show CDR1 as GITISATS and CDR2 as ISYDGTV (reference sequence).

In this sample, this clone turned up many times. The TCRdb protein, from a much larger clone, departs from this DNA's translation at residue 10, likely by read error; the protein shown derives from the DNA. The V and J genes are TRGV9 and TRGJP. TCRdb carries no J gene annotation; the J gene was assigned here by matching the DNA with germline. The CDR3 spans 15 residues. The germline V gene has CDR1 GITISATS and CDR2 ISYDGTV (reference sequence). The CDR3 DNA follows: TGTGCCTTGTGGGACCAAGAGTTGGGCATAAAAATCAAGGTATTT. Translating gives CALWDQELGIKIKVF.

Ten or more counts support this clone. The chain is built from TRGV3 and TRGJP2. The CDR3 loop spans 15 amino acids. Unmatched junction bases numbered 7, after V lost 0 bases and J lost 6 bases. Germline V lookup: CDR1 VTNTFY, CDR2 YDVSTARD (reference sequence). CDR3 sequence: CATWDRQMGDWIKTF. CDR3 DNA sequence: TGTGCCACCTGGGACAGGCAGATGGGTGATTGGATCAAGACGTTT.

This clone was picked up many times. A far larger clone is one base from this, pointing to a likely read error. The sample has other DNA sequences that encode this CDR3 too. The chain joins TRGV9 to TRGJP. The germline gives CDR1 GITISATS, CDR2 ISYDGTV (reference sequence). The CDR3 consists of 17 residues. CDR3 nucleotides: TGTGCCTTGTGGGAGGTGCGAAAAGAGCTGGGCAAAAAAATCAAGGTATTT. Translated: CALWEVRKELGKKIKVF.

This clone appeared a few times. A read error likely explains why the TCRdb protein, taken from a much larger clone, differs from this DNA's translation at residue 9; the protein shown is translated from the DNA. This sequence joins TRGV2 and TRGJ1 or TRGJ2. The length of the CDR3 is 11 residues. CDR1 and CDR2 (germline): EGSNGY, YDSYNSKV. CDR3: CATTGCYKRLF. CDR3 in DNA: TGTGCCACGACCGGTTGTTATAAGAGACTCTTT.

Note on this clone: TCRdb shows a much larger clone's protein in place of this DNA's translation, and the two differ at residue 5, likely through a read error; the protein shown is translated from the DNA. This chain links TRGV9 with TRGJ1 or TRGJ2. The J gene is not listed in TCRdb, so it was assigned here from a DNA match to germline. Germline V gene data show CDR1 as GITISATS and CDR2 as ISYDGTV (reference sequence). There are 19 residues in the CDR3. The CDR3 loop reads CALWGVPIDRLENYYKKLF. CDR3 sequence (DNA): TGTGCCTTGTGGGGGGTGCCTATTGATCGACTAGAGAATTATTATAAGAAACTCTTT.

This clone has a handful of counts. The genes are TRGV9 and TRGJP. The J gene, left out of TCRdb, was set here by checking the DNA against germline. This CDR3 spans 17 amino acids. The germline V gene encodes CDR1 GITISATS and CDR2 ISYDGTV (reference sequence). V shed 6 bases and J 17 bases; nucleotides not matched to a gene: 22. CDR3 amino acids: CALWRCGYGVGQKIKVF. CDR3 nucleotide sequence: TGTGCCTTGTGGAGGTGCGGGTATGGAGTTGGGCAAAAAATCAAGGTATTT.

This clone came up many times. This likely stems from a read error, as it lies one base from a far larger clone. Other DNA variants within this sample encode the same CDR3. CDR3 residues: CATWDITHGVYKKLF. The DNA of the CDR3 is TGTGCCACCTGGGACATCACCCACGGAGTATATAAGAAACTCTTT. The chain recombines TRGV3 with TRGJ1 or TRGJ2. The J gene comes from matching the DNA to germline here; TCRdb lacks it. CDR1 and CDR2 (germline): VTNTFY, YDVSTARD (reference sequence). The CDR3 extends over 15 amino acids. The junction had 14 bases not matched to a gene; V was cut back by 2 bases and J by 7 bases.

This clone was detected many times. It is likely a read error: a sequence one base away is far more abundant. This CDR3 is also generated by other DNA sequences in the sample. The chain combines TRGV8 with TRGJ1 or TRGJ2. No J segment appears in TCRdb, so it was assigned here by matching the sequence to germline. V lost 4 bases and J lost 8; bases outside the gene matches: 5. Germline V CDR1 and CDR2: VENAVY, YDSYNSRV. This CDR3 region has 11 residues. The chain's CDR3 is CATWDSDKKLF. As DNA, the CDR3 is TGTGCCACCTGGGACAGTGATAAGAAACTCTTT.